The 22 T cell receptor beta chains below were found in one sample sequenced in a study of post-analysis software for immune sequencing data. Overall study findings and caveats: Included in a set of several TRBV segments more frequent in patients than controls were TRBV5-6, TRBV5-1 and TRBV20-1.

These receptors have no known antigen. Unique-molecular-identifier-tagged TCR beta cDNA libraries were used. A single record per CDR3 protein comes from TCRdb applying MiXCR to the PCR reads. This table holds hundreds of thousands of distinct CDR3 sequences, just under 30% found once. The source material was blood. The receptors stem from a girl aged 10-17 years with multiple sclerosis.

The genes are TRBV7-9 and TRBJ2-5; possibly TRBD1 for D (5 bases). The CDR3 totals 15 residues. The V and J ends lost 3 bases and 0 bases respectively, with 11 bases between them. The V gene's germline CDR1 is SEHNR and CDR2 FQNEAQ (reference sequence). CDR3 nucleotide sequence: TGTGCCAGCAGCTTTAGGGGCAGGTACCAAGAGACCCAGTACTTC. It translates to CASSFRGRYQETQYF. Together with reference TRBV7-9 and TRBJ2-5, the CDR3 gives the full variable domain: DTGVSQNPRHKITKRGQNVTFRCDPISEHNRLYWYRQTLGQGPEFLTYFQNEAQLEKSRLLSDRFSAERPKGSFSTLEIQRTEQGDSAMYLCASSFRGRYQETQYFGPGTRLLVL.

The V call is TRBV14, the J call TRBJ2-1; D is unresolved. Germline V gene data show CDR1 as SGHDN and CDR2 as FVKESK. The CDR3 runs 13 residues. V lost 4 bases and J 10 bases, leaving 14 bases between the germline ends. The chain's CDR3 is CASSLRPAREQFF. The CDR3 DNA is TGTGCCAGCAGCCTCCGACCTGCGAGGGAGCAGTTCTTC.

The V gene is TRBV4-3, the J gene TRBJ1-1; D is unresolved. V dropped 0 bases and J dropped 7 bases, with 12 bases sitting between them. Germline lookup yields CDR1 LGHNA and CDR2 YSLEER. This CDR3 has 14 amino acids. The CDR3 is CASSQEPRWVEAFF. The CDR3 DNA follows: TGCGCCAGCAGCCAAGAGCCGCGGTGGGTTGAAGCTTTCTTT.

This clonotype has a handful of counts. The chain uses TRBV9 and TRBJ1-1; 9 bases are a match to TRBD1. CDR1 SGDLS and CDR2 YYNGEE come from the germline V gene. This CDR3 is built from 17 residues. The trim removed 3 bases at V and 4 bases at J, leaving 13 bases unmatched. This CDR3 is CASSAGQGFWKGTEAFF. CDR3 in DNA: TGTGCCAGCAGCGCGGGACAGGGATTTTGGAAGGGCACTGAAGCTTTCTTT. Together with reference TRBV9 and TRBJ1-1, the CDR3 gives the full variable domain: DSGVTQTPKHLITATGQRVTLRCSPRSGDLSVYWYQQSLDQGLQFLIQYYNGEERAKGNILERFSAQQFPDLHSELNLSSLELGDSALYFCASSAGQGFWKGTEAFFGQGTRLTVV.

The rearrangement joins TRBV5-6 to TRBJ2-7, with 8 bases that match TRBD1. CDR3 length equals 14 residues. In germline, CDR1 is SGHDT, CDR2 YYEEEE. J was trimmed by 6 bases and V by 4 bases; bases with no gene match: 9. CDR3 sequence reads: CASSNSGTGAEQYF. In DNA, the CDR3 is TGTGCCAGCAGCAACTCCGGGACAGGCGCCGAGCAGTACTTC. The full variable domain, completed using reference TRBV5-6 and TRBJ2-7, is DAGVTQSPTHLIKTRGQQVTLRCSPKSGHDTVSWYQQALGQGPQFIFQYYEEEERQRGNFPDRFSGHQFPNYSSELNVNALLLGDSALYLCASSNSGTGAEQYFGPGTRLTVT.

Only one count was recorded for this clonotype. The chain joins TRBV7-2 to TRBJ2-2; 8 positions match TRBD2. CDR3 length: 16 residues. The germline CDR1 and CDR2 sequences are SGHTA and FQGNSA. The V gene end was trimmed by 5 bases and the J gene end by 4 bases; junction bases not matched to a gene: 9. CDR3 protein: CASSPREGSSTGELFF. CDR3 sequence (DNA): TGTGCCAGCAGCCCCCGGGAGGGCTCGAGCACCGGGGAGCTGTTTTTT.

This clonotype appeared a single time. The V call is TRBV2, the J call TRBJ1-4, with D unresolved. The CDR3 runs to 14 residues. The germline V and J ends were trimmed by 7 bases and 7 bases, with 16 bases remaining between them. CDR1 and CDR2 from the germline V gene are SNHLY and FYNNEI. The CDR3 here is CASIRSLGGEKLFF. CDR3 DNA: TGTGCCAGCATCCGGTCTCTCGGAGGTGAAAAACTGTTTTTT.

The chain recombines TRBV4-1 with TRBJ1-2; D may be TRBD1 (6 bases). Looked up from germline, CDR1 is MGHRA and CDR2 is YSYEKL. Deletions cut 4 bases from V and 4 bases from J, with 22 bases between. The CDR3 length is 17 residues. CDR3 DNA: TGCGCCAGCAGCCCTTCGACCCCAGCGGGGGCAGTCTATGGCTACACCTTC. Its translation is CASSPSTPAGAVYGYTF.

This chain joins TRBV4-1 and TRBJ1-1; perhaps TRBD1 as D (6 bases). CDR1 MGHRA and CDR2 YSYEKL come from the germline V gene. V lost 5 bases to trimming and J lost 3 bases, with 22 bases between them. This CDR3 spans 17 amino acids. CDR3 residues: CASSSIGEGGRDTEAFF. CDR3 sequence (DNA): TGCGCCAGCAGCTCGATCGGCGAGGGGGGGCGGGACACTGAAGCTTTCTTT.

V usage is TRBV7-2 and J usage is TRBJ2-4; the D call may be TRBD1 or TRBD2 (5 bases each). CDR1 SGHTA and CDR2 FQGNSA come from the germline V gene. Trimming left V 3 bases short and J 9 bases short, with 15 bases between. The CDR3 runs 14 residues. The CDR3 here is CASSFTLRGSIQYF. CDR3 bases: TGTGCCAGCAGCTTTACGCTCCGGGGCAGCATTCAGTACTTC.

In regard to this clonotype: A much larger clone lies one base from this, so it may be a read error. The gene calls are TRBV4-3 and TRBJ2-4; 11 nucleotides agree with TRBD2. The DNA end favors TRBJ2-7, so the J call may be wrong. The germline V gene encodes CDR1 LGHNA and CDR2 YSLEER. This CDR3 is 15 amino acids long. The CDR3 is CASSPLAGGCYEQYF. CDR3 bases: TGCGCCAGCAGCCCCCTAGCGGGAGGATGCTACGAGCAGTACTTC.

The CDR3 DNA reads as TGCGCCAGCACGGAAGACACCGTTGCATACAATGAGCAGTTCTTC. It is translated as CASTEDTVAYNEQFF. This chain connects TRBV5-1 to TRBJ2-1; D gene uncertain. Trimming cost V 6 bases and J 4 bases, with 17 bases left between them. Germline V gene sequence: CDR1 SGHRS, CDR2 YFSETQ. The CDR3 contains 15 residues.

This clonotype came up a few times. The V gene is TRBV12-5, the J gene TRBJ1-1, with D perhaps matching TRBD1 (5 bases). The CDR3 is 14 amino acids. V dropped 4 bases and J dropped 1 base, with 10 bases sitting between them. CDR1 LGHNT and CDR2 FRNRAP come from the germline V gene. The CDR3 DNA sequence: TGTGCTAGTGGTTCCGGGGACCGGAACACTGAAGCTTTCTTT. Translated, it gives CASGSGDRNTEAFF.

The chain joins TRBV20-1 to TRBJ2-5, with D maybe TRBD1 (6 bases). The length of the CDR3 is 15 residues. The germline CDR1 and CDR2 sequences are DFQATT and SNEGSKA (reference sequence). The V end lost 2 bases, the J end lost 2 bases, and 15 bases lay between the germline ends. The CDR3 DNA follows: TGCAGTGCTAGATCCCGGGACACCTCTCAAGAGACCCAGTACTTC. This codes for CSARSRDTSQETQYF.

CDR3 loop: CASSFDVYEQYF. DNA of the CDR3: TGTGCCAGCAGCTTCGACGTCTACGAGCAGTACTTC. The gene calls are TRBV5-6 and TRBJ2-7; D call uncertain. CDR1 is SGHDT and CDR2 is YYEEEE in the germline V gene. V was shortened by 2 bases and J by 3 bases, with 6 bases between the two germline ends. The CDR3 has 12 amino acids.

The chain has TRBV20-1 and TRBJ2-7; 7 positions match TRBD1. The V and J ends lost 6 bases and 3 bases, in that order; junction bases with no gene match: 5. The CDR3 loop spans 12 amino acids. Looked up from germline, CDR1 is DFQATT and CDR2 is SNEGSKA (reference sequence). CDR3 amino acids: CSAAGQVYEQYF. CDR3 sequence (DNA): TGCAGTGCGGCCGGACAGGTCTACGAGCAGTACTTC.

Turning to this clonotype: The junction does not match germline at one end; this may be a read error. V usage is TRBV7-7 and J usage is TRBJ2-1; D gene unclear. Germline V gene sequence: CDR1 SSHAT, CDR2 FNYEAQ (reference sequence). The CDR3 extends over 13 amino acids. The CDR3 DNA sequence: TGTGCTAGCAGCTCCCTGGGGAACAATGAGCAGTTCTTC. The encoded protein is CASSSLGNNEQFF.

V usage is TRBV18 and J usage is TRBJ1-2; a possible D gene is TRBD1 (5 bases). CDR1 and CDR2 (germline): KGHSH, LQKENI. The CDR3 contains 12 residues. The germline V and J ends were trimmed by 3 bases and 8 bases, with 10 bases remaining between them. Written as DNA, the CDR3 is TGTGCCAGCTCACCGTTAGGACAAGGCTACACCTTC. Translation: CASSPLGQGYTF.

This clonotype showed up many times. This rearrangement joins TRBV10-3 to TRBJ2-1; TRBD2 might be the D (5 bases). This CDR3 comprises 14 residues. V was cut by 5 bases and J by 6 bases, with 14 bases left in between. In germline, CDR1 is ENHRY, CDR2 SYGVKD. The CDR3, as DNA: TGTGCCATCAGTCTATTAGAGGGTGGCAATGAGCAGTTCTTC. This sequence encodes CAISLLEGGNEQFF.

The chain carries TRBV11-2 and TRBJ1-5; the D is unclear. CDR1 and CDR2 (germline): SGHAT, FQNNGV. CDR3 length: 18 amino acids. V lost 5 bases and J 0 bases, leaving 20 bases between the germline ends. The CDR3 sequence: CASSPRAPSTYSNQPQHF. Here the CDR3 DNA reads TGTGCCAGCAGCCCCCGAGCCCCATCGACATATAGCAATCAGCCCCAGCATTTT.

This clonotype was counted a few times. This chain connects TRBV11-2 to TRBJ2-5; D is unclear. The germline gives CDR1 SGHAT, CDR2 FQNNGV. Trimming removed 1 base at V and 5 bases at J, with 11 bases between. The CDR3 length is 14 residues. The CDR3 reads CASSLGRTSETQYF. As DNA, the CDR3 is TGTGCCAGCAGCTTAGGTCGCACCTCGGAGACCCAGTACTTC.

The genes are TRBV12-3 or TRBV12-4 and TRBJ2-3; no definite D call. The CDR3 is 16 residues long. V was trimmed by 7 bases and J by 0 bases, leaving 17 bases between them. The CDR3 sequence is CASTAFWVGSTDTQYF. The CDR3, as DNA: TGTGCCAGCACCGCGTTCTGGGTGGGGAGCACAGATACGCAGTATTTT.